A single sample gave rise to the 6 T cell receptor beta chains below, sequenced in a study of breast tumors, draining lymph nodes, adjacent tissues. One entry per CDR3 protein results from TCRdb running MiXCR on the multiplex PCR reads. The repertoire consists of about 180,000 distinct CDR3 sequences, with approximately 30% occurring once and the leading ten covering around 4.5%. The lymph nodes were axillary draining lymph nodes from breast cancer patients. The sequencing sample was made of axillary lymph node tissue. The receptors stem from a female donor with breast cancer. Some clones in this sample may be carry-over from other donors' samples.

In the case of this clonotype: One base away lies a much larger clone, so this may be a sequencing read error. The chain carries TRBV5-5 and TRBJ2-2; D remains ambiguous. Per the germline V gene, CDR1 is SGHKS and CDR2 is YYEKEE (reference sequence). The CDR3 consists of 16 residues. CDR3 in amino acids: CVSSLFSISNTGELFF. CDR3 nucleotide sequence: TGTGTCAGCAGCTTGTTTTCCATCTCGAACACCGGGGAGCTGTTTTTT.

This clonotype was counted between two and nine times. V usage is TRBV6-2 or TRBV6-3 and J usage is TRBJ2-1; TRBD1 is a possible D gene (6 bases). The CDR3 totals 15 residues. Germline V CDR1 and CDR2: MNHEY, SVGEGT. V lost 6 bases to trimming and J lost 2 bases, with 14 bases between them. CDR3 protein: CASSPQGSPYNEQFF. The CDR3 coding sequence is TGTGCCAGCAGCCCACAGGGATCTCCCTACAATGAGCAGTTCTTC.

V and J are TRBV19 and TRBJ2-3; possibly TRBD1 for D (6 bases). V lost 5 bases and J 4 bases, leaving 16 bases between the germline ends. The germline CDR1 and CDR2 sequences are LNHDA and SQIVND (reference sequence). CDR3 length: 15 residues. The CDR3 coding sequence is TGTGCCAGTAGTCCACCGTACAGGGAATCAGATACGCAGTATTTT. It translates to CASSPPYRESDTQYF.

Only a few counts were recorded for this clonotype. Since a much larger clone is just one base distant, this may be a read error. The chain carries TRBV19 and TRBJ2-5; D remains ambiguous. This CDR3 contains 12 residues. Germline V CDR1 and CDR2: LNHDA, SQIVND (reference sequence). CDR3 coding DNA: TGTGCCAGTAGTGACATCCAAGAGGCCCAGTACTTC. Its translation: CASSDIQEAQYF.

At least ten counts were recorded for this clonotype. The chain is built from TRBV5-6 and TRBJ2-7; maybe TRBD1 (5 bases). V lost 4 bases and J lost 3, with 8 bases in between. The germline V gene has CDR1 SGHDT and CDR2 YYEEEE. CDR3 length: 12 amino acids. The CDR3 sequence is CASSTDSYEQYF. The CDR3 DNA reads TGTGCCAGCAGCACCGACAGCTACGAGCAGTACTTC.

This clonotype was picked up many times. The chain carries TRBV4-2 and TRBJ2-3; tentatively, D is TRBD2 (5 bases). The V gene lost 0 bases and the J gene lost 2 bases, with 15 bases spanning the gap. The germline gives CDR1 LGHNA, CDR2 YNFKEQ. The CDR3 runs to 17 residues. CDR3 sequence reads: CASSQDRRQRHTDTQYF. The CDR3 DNA follows: TGTGCCAGCAGCCAAGATAGGCGGCAGCGGCACACAGATACGCAGTATTTT.